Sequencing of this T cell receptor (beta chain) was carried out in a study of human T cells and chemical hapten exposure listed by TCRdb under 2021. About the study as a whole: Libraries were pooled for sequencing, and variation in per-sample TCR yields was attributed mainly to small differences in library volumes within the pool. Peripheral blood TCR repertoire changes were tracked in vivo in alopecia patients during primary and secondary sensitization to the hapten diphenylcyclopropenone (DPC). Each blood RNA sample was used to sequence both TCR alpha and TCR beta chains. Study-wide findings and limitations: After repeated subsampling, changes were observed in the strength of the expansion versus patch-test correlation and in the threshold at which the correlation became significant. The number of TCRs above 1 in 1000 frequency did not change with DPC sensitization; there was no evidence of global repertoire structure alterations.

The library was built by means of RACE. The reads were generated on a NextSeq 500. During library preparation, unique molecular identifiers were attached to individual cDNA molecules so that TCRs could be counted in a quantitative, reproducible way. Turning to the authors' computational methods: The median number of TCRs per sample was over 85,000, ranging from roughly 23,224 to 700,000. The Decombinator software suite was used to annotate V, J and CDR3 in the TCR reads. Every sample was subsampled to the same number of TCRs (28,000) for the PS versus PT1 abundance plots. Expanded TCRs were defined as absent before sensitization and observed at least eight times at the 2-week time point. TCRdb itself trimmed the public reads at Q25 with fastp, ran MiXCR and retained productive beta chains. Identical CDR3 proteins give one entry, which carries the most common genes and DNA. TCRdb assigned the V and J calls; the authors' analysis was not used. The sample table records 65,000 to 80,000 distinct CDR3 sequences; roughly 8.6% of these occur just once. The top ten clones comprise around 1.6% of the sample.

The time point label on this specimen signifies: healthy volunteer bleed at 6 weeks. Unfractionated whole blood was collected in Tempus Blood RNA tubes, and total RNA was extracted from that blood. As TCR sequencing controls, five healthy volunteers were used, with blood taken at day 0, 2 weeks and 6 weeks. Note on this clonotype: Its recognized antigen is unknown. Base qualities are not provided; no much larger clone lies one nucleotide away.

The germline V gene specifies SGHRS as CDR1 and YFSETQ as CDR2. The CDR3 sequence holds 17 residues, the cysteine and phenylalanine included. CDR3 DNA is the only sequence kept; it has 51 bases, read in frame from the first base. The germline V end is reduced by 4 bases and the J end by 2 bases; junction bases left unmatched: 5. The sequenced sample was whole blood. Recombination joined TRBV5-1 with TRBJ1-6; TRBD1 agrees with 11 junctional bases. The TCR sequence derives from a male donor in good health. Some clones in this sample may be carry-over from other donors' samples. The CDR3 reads CASSNPGQGAYNSPLHF. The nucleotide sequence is TGCGCCAGCAGCAATCCGGGACAGGGGGCCTATAATTCACCCCTCCACTTT.